Listed below are T cell receptor beta chains from one sample, sequenced in a study of blood T cells in healthy people across ages. MiXCR, applied by TCRdb to the 5' RACE reads, yields one record per CDR3 protein. The data contain more than 550,000 distinct CDR3 sequences, roughly 20% of them singletons. The sequenced material came from blood. These receptor sequences come from a man aged 65-85 years in good health. CDR3s include the opening cysteine and the closing phenylalanine or tryptophan. Each record gives: J gene, V gene, D gene, clone size, CDR3 protein, CDR3 DNA. The D gene is left open where the match is weak. A clone size is listed for some rows: how often the clone was seen (once, few, many), or a class if it is expanded.

TRBJ1-4 | TRBV5-6 | TRBD1 | few | CASSGPHRGNEKLFF | TGTGCCAGCAGCGGACCGCACAGGGGGAATGAAAAACTGTTTTTT
TRBJ2-5 | TRBV20-1 | . | few | CSARPRQSYGQYF | TGCAGTGCTAGACCTAGACAGTCCTACGGGCAGTACTTC
TRBJ1-1 | TRBV3-1 | . | . | CASSQGCPEAFF | TGTGCCAGCAGCCAAGGTTGCCCTGAAGCTTTCTTT
TRBJ2-7 | TRBV18 | TRBD2 | few | CASSLGLAGAEQYF | TGTGCCAGCTCGCTGGGACTAGCGGGGGCCGAGCAGTACTTC
TRBJ1-1 | TRBV3-1 | TRBD1 | once | CASSQVAGGNTEAFF | TGTGCCAGCAGCCAAGTGGCAGGGGGGAACACTGAAGCTTTCTTT
TRBJ2-1 | TRBV20-1 | . | few | CSAPRPGVGNEQFF | TGCAGTGCCCCCCGTCCGGGGGTTGGTAATGAGCAGTTCTTC
TRBJ1-3 | TRBV29-1 | . | few | CSVGGASGNTIYF | TGCAGCGTTGGCGGGGCTTCGGGAAACACCATATATTTT
TRBJ2-5 | TRBV12-3/TRBV12-4 | . | few | CASSFRPVETQYF | TGTGCCAGCAGTTTTCGGCCGGTAGAGACCCAGTACTTC
TRBJ2-7 | TRBV20-1 | . | . | CSARDTGSSYEQYF | TGCAGTGCTAGAGACACTGGAAGCTCCTACGAGCAGTACTTC
TRBJ2-5 | TRBV20-1 | . | few | CSAHRGGKKETQYF | TGCAGTGCTCACCGGGGCGGGAAGAAAGAGACCCAGTACTTC
TRBJ2-5 | TRBV6-1 | TRBD1 | many | CASSVNRGATETQYF | TGTGCCAGCAGTGTAAACAGGGGGGCGACAGAGACCCAGTACTTC
TRBJ1-1 | TRBV7-2 | TRBD1 | . | CASSLGQGRTFEAFF | TGTGCCAGCAGCTTAGGACAGGGACGTACTTTTGAAGCTTTCTTT
TRBJ2-2 | TRBV10-2 | . | . | CASSVAGTTGELFF | TGCGCCAGCAGTGTCGCGGGGACGACCGGGGAGCTGTTTTTT
TRBJ2-1 | TRBV7-8 | . | . | CAGSLSVVGNEQFF | TGTGCCGGCAGCTTGTCCGTGGTGGGGAATGAGCAGTTCTTC
TRBJ2-2 | TRBV6-1 | . | few | CASAAVGTGELFF | TGTGCCAGCGCGGCAGTAGGGACCGGGGAGCTGTTTTTT
TRBJ1-1 | TRBV20-1 | . | . | CSAQQRFTEAFF | TGCAGTGCTCAGCAACGGTTCACTGAAGCTTTCTTT
TRBJ1-5 | TRBV4-1 | . | . | CASSQEVDSNQPQHF | TGTGCCAGCAGCCAAGAGGTGGATAGCAATCAGCCCCAGCATTTT
TRBJ1-1 | TRBV2 | . | . | CASTQQPNAEAFF | TGTGCCAGCACCCAGCAGCCGAACGCTGAAGCTTTCTTT
TRBJ1-2 | TRBV20-1 | . | many | CSASGFRGTSSYGYTF | TGCAGTGCTAGTGGGTTTCGGGGGACCTCGAGCTATGGCTACACCTTC
TRBJ2-5 | TRBV20-1 | . | . | CSAKTVVIGTQYF | TGCAGTGCTAAGACGGTAGTGATTGGGACCCAGTACTTC
TRBJ1-5 | TRBV20-1 | . | few | CSASPGMYSNQPQHF | TGCAGTGCTAGTCCGGGAATGTATAGCAATCAGCCCCAGCATTTT
TRBJ1-5 | TRBV6-6 | . | few | CASIENSNQPQHF | TGTGCCAGCATCGAAAATAGCAATCAGCCCCAGCATTTT
TRBJ2-7 | TRBV3-1 | . | . | CASSHSRDFSSYEQYF | TGTGCCAGCAGCCACAGCCGGGACTTTTCCTCCTACGAGCAGTACTTC
TRBJ2-7 | TRBV28 | . | few | CASSLPQGSGYEQYF | TGTGCCAGCAGTTTACCCCAGGGGTCTGGCTACGAGCAGTACTTC
TRBJ2-2 | TRBV6-4 | TRBD1 | . | CAGSGELTGAGELFF | TGTGCCGGCAGTGGAGAATTAACAGGGGCCGGGGAGCTGTTTTTT
TRBJ2-1 | TRBV4-3 | TRBD2 | many | CASSHAAGGSSGEQFF | TGCGCCAGCAGCCATGCCGCTGGCGGGAGCTCGGGAGAGCAGTTCTTC
TRBJ1-3 | TRBV6-5 | . | few | CATRRESSGNTIYF | TGTGCCACACGACGCGAAAGCTCTGGAAACACCATATATTTT
TRBJ1-1 | TRBV10-3 | . | . | CAISLQKNTEAFF | TGTGCCATCAGTCTTCAGAAGAACACTGAAGCTTTCTTT
TRBJ2-2 | TRBV30 | TRBD2 | . | CATRTSGSTGELFF | TGTGCCACACGGACTAGCGGCAGCACCGGGGAGCTGTTTTTT
TRBJ1-1 | TRBV6-6 | TRBD1 | . | CASSKGQGAVNTEAFF | TGTGCCAGCAGTAAGGGACAGGGGGCCGTGAACACTGAAGCTTTCTTT
TRBJ2-3 | TRBV30 | . | few | CAWSDWATDTQYF | TGTGCCTGGAGTGATTGGGCAACAGATACGCAGTATTTT
TRBJ1-6 | TRBV12-3/TRBV12-4 | . | . | CASTPGQYNSPLHF | TGTGCCAGCACGCCGGGACAATATAATTCACCCCTCCACTTT
TRBJ2-2 | TRBV7-9 | . | few | CASSAGTLYYGELFF | TGTGCCAGCAGCGCCGGGACTCTCTATTACGGGGAGCTGTTTTTT
TRBJ2-1 | TRBV4-1 | . | . | CASSQEGTSRNQFF | TGCGCCAGCAGCCAAGAGGGTACTAGTCGGAATCAGTTCTTC
TRBJ2-3 | TRBV7-2 | . | . | CASSFWRGLSDTQYF | TGTGCCAGCAGCTTCTGGCGGGGGCTGTCAGATACGCAGTATTTT
TRBJ2-1 | TRBV20-1 | . | . | CSARVAGGHEQFF | TGCAGTGCTAGAGTTGCCGGGGGCCATGAGCAGTTCTTC
TRBJ1-2 | TRBV29-1 | . | few | CSVEDSRDYGYTF | TGCAGCGTTGAAGATTCCAGGGACTATGGCTACACCTTC
TRBJ1-2 | TRBV5-6 | TRBD1 | . | CASRAGQRNYGYTF | TGTGCCAGCAGGGCGGGACAGCGAAACTATGGCTACACCTTC
TRBJ2-3 | TRBV5-1 | TRBD1 | . | CASSPRTGADTQYF | TGCGCCAGCAGCCCCCGGACAGGAGCAGATACGCAGTATTTT
TRBJ2-7 | TRBV18 | . | many | CASSPIPGKVSYEQYF | TGTGCCAGCTCACCAATCCCGGGGAAGGTCTCCTACGAGCAGTACTTC